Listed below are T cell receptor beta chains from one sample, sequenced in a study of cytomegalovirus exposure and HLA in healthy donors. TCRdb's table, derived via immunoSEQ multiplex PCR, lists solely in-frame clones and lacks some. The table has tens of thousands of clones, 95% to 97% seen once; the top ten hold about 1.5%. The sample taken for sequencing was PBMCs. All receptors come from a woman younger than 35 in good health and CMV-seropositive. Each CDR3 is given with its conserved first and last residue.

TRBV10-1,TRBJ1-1,CASSEGAHTEAFF
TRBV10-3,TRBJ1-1,CAISVEGGKTEAFF
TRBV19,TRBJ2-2,CASSPFPTGELFF
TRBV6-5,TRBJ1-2,CASKIDRGEGYTF
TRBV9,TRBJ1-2,CASSPGTGQGRWNGYTF
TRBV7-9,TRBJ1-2,CASSLSQGAGGYTF
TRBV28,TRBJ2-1,CASRAPRRGSNNEQFF
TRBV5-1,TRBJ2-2,CASSLREGMYTGELFF
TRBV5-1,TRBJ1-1,CASSLSQGNTEAFF
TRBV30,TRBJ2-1,CAWRTDRGRVVGVNNEQFF
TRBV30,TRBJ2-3,CAWSGAGRDTQYF
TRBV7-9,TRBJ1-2,CASSGQGAYGYTF
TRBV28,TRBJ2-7,CASSTRTGLHEQYF
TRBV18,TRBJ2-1,CASSRDFRDEQFF
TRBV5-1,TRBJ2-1,CASSLANSLAGEAEQFF
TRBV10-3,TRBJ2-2,CAITRHKLTLNTGELFF
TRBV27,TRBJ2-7,CASSKGQGAKEQYF
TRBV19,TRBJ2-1,CAVRRSGSVRNEQFF
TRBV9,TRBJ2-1,CASSVGLADYNEQFF
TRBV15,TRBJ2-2,CATSRTSYTGELFF
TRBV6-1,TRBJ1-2,CASSEAWTGQIGYTF
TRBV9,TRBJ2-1,CASSLGTGAFAGDEQFF
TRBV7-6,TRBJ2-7,CASSPGQGINEQYF
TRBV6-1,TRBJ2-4,CASSDPLSDIQYF
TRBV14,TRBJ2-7,CASSQAPRYEQYF
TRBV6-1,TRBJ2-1,CASSHGLAGRSEQFF
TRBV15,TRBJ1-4,CATSSTRGDSEKLFF
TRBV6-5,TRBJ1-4,CASSLDRDEKLFF
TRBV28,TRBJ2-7,CASSSATGPGTGRYEQYF